These T cell receptor beta chains were read from a single sample in a study of blood T cell repertoires in COVID-19. Method: immunoSEQ multiplex PCR; TCRdb's copy keeps in-frame clones and lacks some. The sample lists some 250,000 clones, approximately 81% seen once, with about 2.9% in the top ten. The sequencing sample was made of peripheral blood. The receptors derive from a woman aged 55-69 years with active or convalescent COVID-19. The CDR3 runs from the conserved cysteine through the conserved F or W. The D gene is left open where the match is weak. Some rows have no size entry. The others give once, few or many, or a class for an expanded clone.

D gene: TRBD2
V gene: TRBV7-6
clone size: once
J gene: TRBJ2-3
CDR3 protein: CASSGWTSGNTDTQYF
CDR3 DNA: TGTGCCAGCAGCGGATGGACTAGCGGGAACACAGATACGCAGTATTTT

D gene: .
V gene: TRBV18
clone size: .
J gene: TRBJ1-3
CDR3 protein: CASSETAGNTIYF
CDR3 DNA: TGTGCCAGCTCAGAGACAGCTGGAAACACCATATATTTT

D gene: .
V gene: TRBV27
clone size: .
J gene: TRBJ2-6
CDR3 protein: CASSSLGGGSPSAGANVLTF
CDR3 DNA: TGTGCCAGCAGTTCCTTGGGGGGGGGCTCCCCCTCTGCGGGGGCCAACGTCCTGACTTTC

D gene: .
V gene: TRBV19
clone size: .
J gene: TRBJ1-2
CDR3 protein: CASSIDSVQVSYGYTF
CDR3 DNA: TGTGCCAGTAGTATAGATTCTGTACAGGTCTCCTATGGCTACACCTTC

D gene: .
V gene: TRBV7-3
clone size: .
J gene: TRBJ1-1
CDR3 protein: CASSLVRVYTEAFF
CDR3 DNA: TGTGCCAGCAGCTTAGTTCGTGTATACACTGAAGCTTTCTTT

D gene: TRBD1
V gene: TRBV27
clone size: .
J gene: TRBJ2-7
CDR3 protein: CASSWDRARDEQYF
CDR3 DNA: TGTGCCAGCAGCTGGGACAGGGCGAGAGACGAGCAGTACTTC

D gene: .
V gene: TRBV5-6
clone size: .
J gene: TRBJ2-7
CDR3 protein: CASSLRQGNEQYF
CDR3 DNA: TGTGCCAGCAGCTTGCGGCAGGGGAACGAGCAGTACTTC

D gene: TRBD1
V gene: TRBV19
clone size: .
J gene: TRBJ1-5
CDR3 protein: CASSMWAPGGDLSNQPQHF
CDR3 DNA: TGTGCCAGTAGTATGTGGGCCCCAGGGGGAGACTTGAGCAATCAGCCCCAGCATTTT

D gene: .
V gene: TRBV12-3/TRBV12-4
clone size: .
J gene: TRBJ2-1
CDR3 protein: CASRPGVYNEQFF
CDR3 DNA: TGTGCCAGCAGGCCCGGGGTATACAATGAGCAGTTCTTC

D gene: TRBD2
V gene: TRBV7-2
clone size: .
J gene: TRBJ2-7
CDR3 protein: CASSGGTSMGQYF
CDR3 DNA: TGTGCCAGCAGCGGGGGGACTAGCATGGGGCAGTACTTC

D gene: TRBD2
V gene: TRBV11-3
clone size: .
J gene: TRBJ2-3
CDR3 protein: CASSQRGGRGTQYF
CDR3 DNA: TGTGCCAGCAGCCAGCGGGGGGGCCGCGGTACGCAGTATTTT

D gene: .
V gene: TRBV12-3/TRBV12-4
clone size: few
J gene: TRBJ1-4
CDR3 protein: CASSLREKLFF
CDR3 DNA: TGTGCCAGCAGTTTGAGGGAAAAACTGTTTTTT

D gene: .
V gene: TRBV7-2
clone size: .
J gene: TRBJ1-2
CDR3 protein: CASSSGQGSRGYTF
CDR3 DNA: TGTGCCAGCAGCTCAGGTCAGGGCAGCCGAGGCTACACCTTC

D gene: TRBD1
V gene: TRBV9
clone size: .
J gene: TRBJ1-2
CDR3 protein: CASSVAGTGSGGGYTF
CDR3 DNA: TGTGCCAGCAGCGTAGCGGGGACAGGGTCCGGGGGAGGCTACACCTTC

D gene: .
V gene: TRBV3-1/TRBV3-2
clone size: .
J gene: TRBJ1-4
CDR3 protein: CASSQGRLDGRLDEKLFF
CDR3 DNA: TGTGCCAGCAGCCAGGGGAGGCTAGACGGGCGGTTGGATGAAAAACTGTTTTTT

D gene: TRBD1
V gene: TRBV18
clone size: .
J gene: TRBJ2-7
CDR3 protein: CASSLTGGPPSYEQYF
CDR3 DNA: TGTGCCAGCTCCTTAACAGGGGGGCCACCCTCCTACGAGCAGTACTTC

D gene: .
V gene: TRBV19
clone size: .
J gene: TRBJ2-7
CDR3 protein: CASSIETGKNEQYF
CDR3 DNA: TGTGCCAGTAGTATAGAAACAGGAAAAAACGAGCAGTACTTC

D gene: .
V gene: TRBV18
clone size: .
J gene: TRBJ1-2
CDR3 protein: CASSPGGAYYGYTF
CDR3 DNA: TGTGCCAGCTCACCCGGAGGGGCATACTATGGCTACACCTTC

D gene: .
V gene: TRBV6-5
clone size: once
J gene: TRBJ1-3
CDR3 protein: CASLTYRAGNTIYF
CDR3 DNA: TGTGCCAGCTTAACCTACCGCGCTGGAAACACCATATATTTT

D gene: TRBD1
V gene: TRBV5-6
clone size: .
J gene: TRBJ1-2
CDR3 protein: CASSLWGEDRRNTF
CDR3 DNA: TGTGCCAGCAGCTTGTGGGGGGAGGACAGGAGGAACACCTTC

D gene: .
V gene: TRBV6-5
clone size: few
J gene: TRBJ1-2
CDR3 protein: CASSHRDPYGYTF
CDR3 DNA: TGTGCCAGCAGTCACAGGGACCCCTATGGCTACACCTTC

D gene: TRBD1
V gene: TRBV7-6
clone size: .
J gene: TRBJ1-6
CDR3 protein: CASRTANRGAHSPLHF
CDR3 DNA: TGTGCCAGCCGTACCGCCAACAGGGGGGCGCATTCACCCCTCCACTTT

D gene: .
V gene: TRBV25-1
clone size: .
J gene: TRBJ1-2
CDR3 protein: CASSEPTGNYGYTF
CDR3 DNA: TGTGCCAGCAGTGAGCCTACAGGGAACTATGGCTACACCTTC

D gene: .
V gene: TRBV19
clone size: .
J gene: TRBJ1-2
CDR3 protein: CASNQDTGLGGYTF
CDR3 DNA: TGTGCCAGTAACCAAGACACAGGGTTGGGTGGCTACACCTTC

D gene: TRBD1
V gene: TRBV7-9
clone size: .
J gene: TRBJ1-1
CDR3 protein: CASSGRDRGSTEAFF
CDR3 DNA: TGTGCCAGCAGCGGCAGGGACAGGGGGAGCACTGAAGCTTTCTTT

D gene: TRBD2
V gene: TRBV5-4
clone size: .
J gene: TRBJ2-3
CDR3 protein: CASSGITSGDPVGDTQYF
CDR3 DNA: TGTGCCAGCAGCGGAATAACTAGCGGGGACCCGGTGGGGGATACGCAGTATTTT

D gene: .
V gene: TRBV2
clone size: once
J gene: TRBJ1-1
CDR3 protein: CASSERGGLNTEAFF
CDR3 DNA: TGTGCCAGCAGTGAAAGAGGAGGCTTGAACACTGAAGCTTTCTTT